The rows below give T cell receptor beta chains drawn from one sample of a study of cytomegalovirus exposure and HLA in healthy donors. Assay: immunoSEQ multiplex PCR; the TCRdb copy retains only in-frame clones and omits some. The sample has approximately 54,000 clones; more than 70% are singletons. Sample: PBMCs. All receptors derive from a woman between 18 and 30 years old in good health and CMV-seronegative. Both conserved end residues are part of each CDR3. D genes are given only for firm matches. Some rows mark clone size as missing; the rest say once, few, many or name a class of expanded clone.

clone size,V gene,D gene,CDR3 length,J gene,CDR3 protein,CDR3 DNA
NA,TRBV10-3,TRBD1,16,TRBJ1-2,CAISEIAGRGDYGYTF,TGTGCCATCAGTGAAATCGCAGGCAGGGGGGACTATGGCTACACCTTC
NA,TRBV21-1,NA,13,TRBJ1-1,CARGLQGDTEAFF,TGTGCCAGGGGATTACAGGGCGACACTGAAGCTTTCTTT
NA,TRBV6-1,NA,15,TRBJ2-5,CASSEGSTGPIGGYF,TGTGCCAGCAGTGAAGGGAGTACAGGGCCGATCGGTGGGTACTTC
NA,TRBV28,TRBD2,17,TRBJ2-4,CASGPGLAGGAKNIQYF,TGTGCCAGTGGACCGGGACTAGCGGGAGGAGCCAAAAACATTCAGTACTTC
NA,TRBV5-1,TRBD2,16,TRBJ2-1,CASSRRLASSYNEQFF,TGCGCCAGCAGCAGACGACTAGCGAGCTCCTACAATGAGCAGTTCTTC
NA,TRBV29-1,TRBD1,13,TRBJ2-7,CSVEGTGIHEQYF,TGCAGCGTTGAAGGGACAGGGATCCACGAGCAGTACTTC
few,TRBV30,NA,14,TRBJ2-1,CAWSALPGLVEQFF,TGTGCCTGGAGTGCCCTCCCGGGGTTGGTTGAGCAGTTCTTC
NA,TRBV18,TRBD1,16,TRBJ1-6,CASSPGTGGSNSPLHF,TGTGCCAGCTCACCCGGGACAGGGGGCAGTAATTCACCCCTCCACTTT
NA,TRBV9,NA,15,TRBJ1-4,CASSVVLGAGEKLFF,TGTGCCAGCAGCGTAGTCCTGGGGGCGGGTGAAAAACTGTTTTTT
NA,TRBV27,TRBD1,16,TRBJ1-2,CASSLSPGGAGYGYTF,TGTGCCAGCAGTTTATCCCCAGGGGGCGCGGGCTATGGCTACACCTTC
NA,TRBV9,NA,16,TRBJ2-5,CASSVGGSEVGETQYF,TGTGCCAGCAGCGTAGGCGGATCAGAGGTCGGAGAGACCCAGTACTTC
NA,TRBV19,TRBD2,16,TRBJ2-5,CASSLDVAGVRETQYF,TGTGCCAGTAGCCTGGACGTAGCGGGAGTAAGAGAGACCCAGTACTTC
NA,TRBV28,NA,12,TRBJ2-7,CASRDRGYEQYF,TGTGCCAGCCGAGATAGGGGCTACGAGCAGTACTTC
once,TRBV29-1,NA,13,TRBJ1-1,CSAGDRLGTEAFF,TGCAGCGCCGGTGACAGGTTGGGGACTGAAGCTTTCTTT
few,TRBV9,TRBD1,16,TRBJ2-2,CASSVAGQSHTGELFF,TGTGCCAGCAGCGTAGCGGGACAGAGCCACACCGGGGAGCTGTTTTTT
NA,TRBV30,NA,15,TRBJ2-2,CAWSRAGKVTGELFF,TGTGCCTGGAGTCGGGCAGGGAAGGTCACCGGGGAGCTGTTTTTT
NA,TRBV11-2,TRBD2,16,TRBJ2-3,CASSVQAGGPGDTQYF,TGTGCCAGCAGCGTACAAGCGGGAGGGCCAGGTGATACGCAGTATTTT
NA,TRBV6-5,NA,16,TRBJ2-5,CASSYSAGTGLETQYF,TGTGCCAGCAGTTACTCGGCGGGTACGGGTTTGGAGACCCAGTACTTC
NA,TRBV21-1,NA,20,TRBJ2-7,CASSTHPGQGAHGTKNEQYF,TGTGCCAGCAGCACCCATCCGGGACAGGGGGCGCATGGGACTAAGAACGAGCAGTACTTC
once,TRBV19,TRBD1,16,TRBJ1-5,CASSMGQGDSNQPQHF,TGTGCCAGTAGTATGGGACAGGGAGATAGCAATCAGCCCCAGCATTTT
NA,TRBV18,TRBD1,17,TRBJ2-1,CASSPMTGGDGYNEQFF,TGTGCCAGCTCACCTATGACAGGGGGCGATGGGTACAATGAGCAGTTCTTC
NA,TRBV7-9,NA,16,TRBJ1-3,CASSLFGGHSGNTIYF,TGTGCCAGCAGCTTATTTGGGGGACACTCTGGAAACACCATATATTTT
NA,TRBV10-2,TRBD2,19,TRBJ2-3,CASSGGLAGGKGGTDTQYF,TGCGCCAGCAGTGGGGGACTAGCGGGAGGGAAAGGAGGCACAGATACGCAGTATTTT
few,TRBV11-2,NA,14,TRBJ2-7,CASSLTGRPYEQYF,TGTGCCAGCAGCTTGACGGGAAGGCCCTACGAGCAGTACTTC
once,TRBV19,NA,17,TRBJ2-1,CASSIVKGLAPDNEQFF,TGTGCCAGTAGTATAGTAAAGGGGCTAGCGCCCGACAATGAGCAGTTCTTC
NA,TRBV6-1,NA,14,TRBJ1-1,CASSVTGENTEAFF,TGTGCCAGCAGTGTGACAGGAGAGAACACTGAAGCTTTCTTT
NA,TRBV27,TRBD1,15,TRBJ1-1,CASTRGQGVYTEAFF,TGTGCCAGCACCAGGGGACAGGGGGTCTACACTGAAGCTTTCTTT
NA,TRBV7-9,NA,17,TRBJ2-1,CASSPPRGREQGNEQFF,TGTGCCAGCAGCCCCCCCAGGGGGCGGGAGCAGGGGAATGAGCAGTTCTTC
few,TRBV27,TRBD2,15,TRBJ2-3,CASSPVAGETDTQYF,TGTGCCAGCAGTCCAGTAGCGGGAGAGACAGATACGCAGTATTTT
NA,TRBV27,NA,14,TRBJ1-2,CASRESGAEYGYTF,TGTGCCAGCCGGGAGAGTGGGGCTGAATATGGCTACACCTTC
NA,TRBV7-9,NA,16,TRBJ2-3,CASSSPRSGGADTQYF,TGTGCCAGCAGCTCGCCGAGGAGCGGAGGTGCAGATACGCAGTATTTT
once,TRBV5-8,NA,14,TRBJ2-1,CASSLVETYNEQFF,TGTGCCAGCAGCTTGGTAGAAACCTACAATGAGCAGTTCTTC
NA,TRBV6-6,TRBD2,14,TRBJ2-1,CASSGAGVYNEQFF,TGTGCCAGCAGCGGAGCGGGGGTTTACAATGAGCAGTTCTTC
few,TRBV25-1,NA,14,TRBJ2-5,CASSERAGWETQYF,TGTGCCAGCAGTGAACGAGCGGGTTGGGAGACCCAGTACTTC
once,TRBV27,TRBD1,15,TRBJ1-4,CASRLRDRGREKLFF,TGTGCCAGCAGGCTAAGGGACAGGGGCCGTGAAAAACTGTTTTTT
NA,TRBV5-4,NA,14,TRBJ2-4,CASTPAGAKNIQYF,TGTGCCAGCACTCCCGCGGGGGCCAAAAACATTCAGTACTTC
NA,TRBV28,NA,14,TRBJ2-6,CASEGGAGANVLTF,TGTGCCAGCGAAGGGGGGGCCGGGGCCAACGTCCTGACTTTC
NA,TRBV5-6,NA,14,TRBJ2-7,CASMRGQVTYEQYF,TGTGCCAGCATGCGGGGCCAGGTAACCTACGAGCAGTACTTC
NA,TRBV6-6,NA,15,TRBJ2-1,CASSSSGYPYNEQFF,TGTGCCAGCAGTTCCAGCGGGTATCCGTACAATGAGCAGTTCTTC
NA,TRBV20-1,NA,11,TRBJ2-7,CSARVANEQYF,TGCAGTGCTAGAGTAGCGAACGAGCAGTACTTC
NA,TRBV18,TRBD1,15,TRBJ1-1,CASSPMTGVNTEAFF,TGTGCCAGCTCACCCATGACAGGGGTGAACACTGAAGCTTTCTTT
once,TRBV5-1,TRBD2,15,TRBJ2-3,CASSLAGGRTDTQYF,TGCGCCAGCAGCTTGGCCGGCGGGAGGACAGATACGCAGTATTTT
NA,TRBV6-1,TRBD1,15,TRBJ1-2,CASSSPGQGKYGYTF,TGTGCCAGCAGTAGTCCGGGACAGGGGAAGTATGGCTACACCTTC
NA,TRBV13,NA,16,TRBJ2-6,CASSLGQVSGANGLTF,TGTGCCAGCAGCTTAGGCCAGGTCTCTGGGGCCAACGGCCTGACTTTC
once,TRBV6-6,NA,13,TRBJ2-5,CASGRTAFRTQYF,TGTGCCAGCGGACGGACAGCCTTTCGGACCCAGTACTTC
NA,TRBV10-3,TRBD2,14,TRBJ2-5,CAIRSGRAEETQYF,TGTGCCATCAGAAGCGGGAGGGCCGAAGAGACCCAGTACTTC
NA,TRBV4-2,TRBD1,15,TRBJ2-1,CASTPTGERYNEQFF,TGTGCCAGCACCCCGACAGGGGAGCGCTACAATGAGCAGTTCTTC
NA,TRBV5-1,NA,16,TRBJ1-3,CASSKGDASSGNTIYF,TGCGCCAGCAGCAAGGGGGACGCCAGCTCTGGAAACACCATATATTTT
NA,TRBV27,NA,14,TRBJ2-5,CASSSPWAQETQYF,TGTGCCAGCAGTTCCCCCTGGGCCCAAGAGACCCAGTACTTC
NA,TRBV7-8,NA,14,TRBJ1-5,CASSFAGGYQPQHF,TGTGCCAGCAGCTTCGCCGGGGGGTATCAGCCCCAGCATTTT
NA,TRBV6-1,NA,15,TRBJ2-7,CASSEASGSSYEQYF,TGTGCCAGCAGTGAAGCCTCTGGGAGCTCCTACGAGCAGTACTTC
NA,TRBV28,TRBD2,15,TRBJ2-1,CASSPGLAGGPEQFF,TGTGCCAGCAGTCCCGGACTAGCGGGAGGGCCCGAGCAGTTCTTC
NA,TRBV6-1,NA,13,TRBJ1-1,CASPDRWNTEAFF,TGTGCCAGCCCAGACAGGTGGAACACTGAAGCTTTCTTT
few,TRBV5-1,TRBD1,16,TRBJ1-1,CASSPGTGGSDGEAFF,TGCGCCAGCAGCCCCGGGACAGGGGGCTCCGATGGTGAAGCTTTCTTT
NA,TRBV2,NA,13,TRBJ2-3,CASRPTSTDTQYF,TGTGCCAGCAGGCCCACTAGCACAGATACGCAGTATTTT
NA,TRBV19,NA,12,TRBJ2-1,CASSINGAEQFF,TGTGCCAGTAGTATTAATGGGGCTGAGCAGTTCTTC
NA,TRBV6-1,TRBD1,15,TRBJ2-7,CASSEEGTGSYEQYF,TGTGCCAGCAGTGAAGAGGGGACAGGGTCCTACGAGCAGTACTTC
NA,TRBV5-1,NA,16,TRBJ1-3,CASSLTTGSGGNTIYF,TGCGCCAGCAGCTTAACTACAGGGTCGGGTGGAAACACCATATATTTT